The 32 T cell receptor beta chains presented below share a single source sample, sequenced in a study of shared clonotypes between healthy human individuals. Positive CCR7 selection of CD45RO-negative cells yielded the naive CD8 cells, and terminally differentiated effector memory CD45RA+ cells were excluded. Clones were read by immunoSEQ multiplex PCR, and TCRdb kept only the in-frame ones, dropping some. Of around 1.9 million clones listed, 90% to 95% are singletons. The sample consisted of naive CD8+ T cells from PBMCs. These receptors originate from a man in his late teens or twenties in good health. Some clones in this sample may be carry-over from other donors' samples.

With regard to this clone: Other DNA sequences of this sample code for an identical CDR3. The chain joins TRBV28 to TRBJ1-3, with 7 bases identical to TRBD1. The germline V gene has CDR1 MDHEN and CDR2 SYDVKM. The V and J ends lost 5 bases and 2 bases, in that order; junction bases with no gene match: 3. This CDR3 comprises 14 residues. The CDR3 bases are TGTGCCAGCAGTCTAGGGGGCACTGGAAACACCATATATTTT. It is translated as CASSLGGTGNTIYF.

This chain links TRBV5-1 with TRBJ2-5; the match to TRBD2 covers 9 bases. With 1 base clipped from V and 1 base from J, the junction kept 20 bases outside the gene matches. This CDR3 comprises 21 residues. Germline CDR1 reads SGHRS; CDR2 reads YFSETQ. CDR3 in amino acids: CASSLLSVFGLAGSPQETQYF. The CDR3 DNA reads TGCGCCAGCAGCTTGTTATCGGTTTTTGGGCTAGCGGGATCACCCCAAGAGACCCAGTACTTC. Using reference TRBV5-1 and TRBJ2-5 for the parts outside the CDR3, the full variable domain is KAGVTQTPRYLIKTRGQQVTLSCSPISGHRSVSWYQQTPGQGLQFLFEYFSETQRNKGNFPGRFSGRQFSNSRSEMNVSTLELGDSALYLCASSLLSVFGLAGSPQETQYFGPGTRLLVL.

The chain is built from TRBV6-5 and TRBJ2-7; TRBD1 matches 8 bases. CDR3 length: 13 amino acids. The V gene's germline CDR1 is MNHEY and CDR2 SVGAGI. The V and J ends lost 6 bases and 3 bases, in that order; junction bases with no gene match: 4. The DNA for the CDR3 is TGTGCCAGCAGGGACAGGGCCATCTACGAGCAGTACTTC. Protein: CASRDRAIYEQYF.

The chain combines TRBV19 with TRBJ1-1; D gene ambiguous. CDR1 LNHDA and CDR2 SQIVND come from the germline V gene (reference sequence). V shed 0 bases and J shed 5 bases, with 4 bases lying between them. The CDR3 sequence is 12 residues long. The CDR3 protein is CASSIELTEAFF. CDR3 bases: TGTGCCAGTAGTATAGAGTTAACTGAAGCTTTCTTT.

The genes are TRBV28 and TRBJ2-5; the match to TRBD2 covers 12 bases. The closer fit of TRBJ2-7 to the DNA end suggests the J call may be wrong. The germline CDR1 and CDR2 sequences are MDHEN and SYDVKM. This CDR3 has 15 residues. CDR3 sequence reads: CASSPSGRATYEQYF. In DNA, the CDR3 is TGTGCCAGCAGTCCTAGCGGGAGGGCCACATACGAGCAGTACTTC.

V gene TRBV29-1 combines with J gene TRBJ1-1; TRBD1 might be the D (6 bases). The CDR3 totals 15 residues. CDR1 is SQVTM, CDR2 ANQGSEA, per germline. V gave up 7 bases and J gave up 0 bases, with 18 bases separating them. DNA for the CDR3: TGCAGCGCACAGGGCTCGGGGCCCTTGAACACTGAAGCTTTCTTT. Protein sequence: CSAQGSGPLNTEAFF.

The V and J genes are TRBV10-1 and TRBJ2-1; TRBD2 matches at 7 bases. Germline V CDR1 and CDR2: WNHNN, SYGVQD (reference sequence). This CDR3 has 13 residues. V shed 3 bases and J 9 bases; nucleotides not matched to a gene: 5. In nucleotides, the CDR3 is TGCGCCAGCAGTGAAAACAGCGGGACTGAGCAGTTCTTC. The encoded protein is CASSENSGTEQFF.

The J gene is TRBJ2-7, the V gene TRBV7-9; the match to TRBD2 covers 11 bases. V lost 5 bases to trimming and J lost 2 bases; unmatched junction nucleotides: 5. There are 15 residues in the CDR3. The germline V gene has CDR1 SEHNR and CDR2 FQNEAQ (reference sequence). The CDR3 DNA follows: TGTGCCAGCAGCCCTGCTAGCGGGGGGACCTACGAGCAGTACTTC. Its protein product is CASSPASGGTYEQYF.

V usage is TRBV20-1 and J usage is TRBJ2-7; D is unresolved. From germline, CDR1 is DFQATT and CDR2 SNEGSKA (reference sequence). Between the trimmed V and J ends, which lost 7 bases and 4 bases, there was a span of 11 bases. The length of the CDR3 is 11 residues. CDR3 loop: CSVRERYEQYF. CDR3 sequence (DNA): TGCAGTGTCCGAGAGCGTTACGAGCAGTACTTC.

CDR3 nucleotides: TGCAGCGTCGATGTACAGGGCCTCGACGTGGGGCAGTTCTTC. As protein: CSVDVQGLDVGQFF. The genes are TRBV29-1 and TRBJ2-1; D may be TRBD1 (6 bases). CDR1 is SQVTM, CDR2 ANQGSEA, per germline. The length of the CDR3 is 14 residues. V was pared by 6 bases and J by 12 bases, with 24 bases between.

As DNA, the CDR3 is TGTGCCAGCAGTTTGCTAGCCCCCGGGGAGCTGTTTTTT. Amino acid sequence: CASSLLAPGELFF. The chain recombines TRBV28 with TRBJ2-2; the D gene is possibly TRBD2 (5 bases). This CDR3 contains 13 residues. Germline CDR1 MDHEN, CDR2 SYDVKM. Trimming shortened V by 3 bases and J by 6 bases, and 8 bases separated the two germline ends.

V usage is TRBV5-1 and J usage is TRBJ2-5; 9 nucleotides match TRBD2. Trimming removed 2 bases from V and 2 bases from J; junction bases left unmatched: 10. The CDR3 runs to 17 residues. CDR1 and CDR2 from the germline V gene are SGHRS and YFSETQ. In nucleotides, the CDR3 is TGCGCCAGCAGCTTTCAAGGGCTAGCGGGGTTACAAGAGACCCAGTACTTC. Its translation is CASSFQGLAGLQETQYF. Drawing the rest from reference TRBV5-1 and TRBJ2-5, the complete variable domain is KAGVTQTPRYLIKTRGQQVTLSCSPISGHRSVSWYQQTPGQGLQFLFEYFSETQRNKGNFPGRFSGRQFSNSRSEMNVSTLELGDSALYLCASSFQGLAGLQETQYFGPGTRLLVL.

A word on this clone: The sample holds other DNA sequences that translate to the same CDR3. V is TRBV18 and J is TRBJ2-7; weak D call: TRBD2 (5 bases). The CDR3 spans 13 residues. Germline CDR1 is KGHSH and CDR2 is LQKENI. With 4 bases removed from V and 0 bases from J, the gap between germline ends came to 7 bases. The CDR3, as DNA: TGTGCCAGCTCACTGGGGAGCTCCTACGAGCAGTACTTC. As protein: CASSLGSSYEQYF. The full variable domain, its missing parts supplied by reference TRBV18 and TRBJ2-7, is NAGVMQNPRHLVRRRGQEARLRCSPMKGHSHVYWYRQLPEEGLKFMVYLQKENIIDESGMPKERFSAEFPKEGPSILRIQQVVRGDSAAYFCASSLGSSYEQYFGPGTRLTVT.

The CDR3 is CASSQDRGSYEQYF. In nucleotides, the CDR3 is TGTGCCAGCTCACAGGACAGAGGATCCTACGAGCAGTACTTC. The chain has TRBV5-4 and TRBJ2-7, with D maybe TRBD1 (6 bases). The CDR3 spans 14 residues. Germline assignment: CDR1 SGHNT and CDR2 YYREEE (reference sequence). V was pared by 7 bases and J by 1 base, with 15 bases between. Combining the CDR3 with reference TRBV5-4 and TRBJ2-7 gives the whole variable domain ETGVTQSPTHLIKTRGQQVTLRCSSQSGHNTVSWYQQALGQGPQFIFQYYREEENGRGNFPPRFSGLQFPNYSSELNVNALELDDSALYLCASSQDRGSYEQYFGPGTRLTVT.

This CDR3 is CASSSFDRVGAFF. The CDR3 coding sequence is TGTGCCAGCAGTTCTTTTGACAGGGTCGGGGCTTTCTTT. V is TRBV27 and J is TRBJ1-1; 7 bases are shared with TRBD1. CDR1 and CDR2 (germline): MNHEY, SMNVEV (reference sequence). V lost 4 bases and J lost 11; bases outside the gene matches: 10. CDR3 length: 13 amino acids.

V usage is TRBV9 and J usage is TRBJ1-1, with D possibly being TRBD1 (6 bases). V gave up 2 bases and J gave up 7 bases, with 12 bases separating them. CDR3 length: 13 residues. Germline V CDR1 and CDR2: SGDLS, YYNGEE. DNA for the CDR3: TGTGCCAGCAGCGTTGGACAGACAAGTGAAGCTTTCTTT. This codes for CASSVGQTSEAFF.

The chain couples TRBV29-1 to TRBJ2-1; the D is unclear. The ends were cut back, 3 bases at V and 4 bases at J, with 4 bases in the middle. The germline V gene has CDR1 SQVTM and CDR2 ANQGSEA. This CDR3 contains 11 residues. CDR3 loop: CSVEEYNEQFF. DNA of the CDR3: TGCAGCGTTGAGGAGTACAATGAGCAGTTCTTC.

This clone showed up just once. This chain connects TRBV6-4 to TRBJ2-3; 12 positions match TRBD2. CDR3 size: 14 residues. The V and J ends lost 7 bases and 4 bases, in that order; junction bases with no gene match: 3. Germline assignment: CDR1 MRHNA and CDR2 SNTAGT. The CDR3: CASKRLAGADTQYF. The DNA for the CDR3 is TGTGCCAGCAAGAGACTAGCGGGGGCAGATACGCAGTATTTT.

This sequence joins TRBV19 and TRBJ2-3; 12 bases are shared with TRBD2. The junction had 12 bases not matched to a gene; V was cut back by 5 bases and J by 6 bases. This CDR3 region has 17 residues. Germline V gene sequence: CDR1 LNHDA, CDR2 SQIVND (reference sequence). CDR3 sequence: CASSPLGLAGRGDTQYF. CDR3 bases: TGTGCCAGTAGTCCCCTAGGACTAGCGGGAAGGGGGGATACGCAGTATTTT.

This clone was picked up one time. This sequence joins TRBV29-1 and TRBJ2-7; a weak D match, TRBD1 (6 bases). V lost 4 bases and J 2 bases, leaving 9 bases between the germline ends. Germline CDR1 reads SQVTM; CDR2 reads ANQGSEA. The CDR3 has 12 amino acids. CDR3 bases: TGCAGCGTTGTGGGGGCCCCCTACGAGCAGTACTTC. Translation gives CSVVGAPYEQYF.

The CDR3, as DNA: TGTGCCAGCAGCTTAGATCTAGGGTGGTCCTACGAGCAGTACTTC. Its translation: CASSLDLGWSYEQYF. This chain links TRBV11-2 with TRBJ2-7; D gene uncertain. V was clipped by 0 bases and J by 1 base, with 10 bases between them. The CDR3 runs 15 residues. Germline V CDR1 and CDR2: SGHAT, FQNNGV.

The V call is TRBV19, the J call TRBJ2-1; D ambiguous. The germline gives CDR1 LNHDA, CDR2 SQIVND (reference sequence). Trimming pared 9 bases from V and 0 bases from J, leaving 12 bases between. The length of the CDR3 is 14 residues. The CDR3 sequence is CASATSYSYNEQFF. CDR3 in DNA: TGTGCCAGCGCGACGAGTTACTCCTACAATGAGCAGTTCTTC.

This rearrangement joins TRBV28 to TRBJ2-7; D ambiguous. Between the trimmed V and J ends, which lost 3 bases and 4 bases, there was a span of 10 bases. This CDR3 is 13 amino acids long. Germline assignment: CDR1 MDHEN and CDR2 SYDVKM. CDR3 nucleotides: TGTGCCAGCAGTTTCCCCGGCTGGTACGAGCAGTACTTC. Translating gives CASSFPGWYEQYF.

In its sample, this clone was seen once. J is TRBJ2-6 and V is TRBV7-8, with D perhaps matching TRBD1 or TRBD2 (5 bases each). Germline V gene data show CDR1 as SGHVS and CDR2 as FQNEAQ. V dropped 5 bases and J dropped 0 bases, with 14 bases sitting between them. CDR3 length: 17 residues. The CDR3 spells CASSPWDRRSGANVLTF. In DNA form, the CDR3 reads TGTGCCAGCAGCCCATGGGACCGTCGCTCTGGGGCCAACGTCCTGACTTTC.

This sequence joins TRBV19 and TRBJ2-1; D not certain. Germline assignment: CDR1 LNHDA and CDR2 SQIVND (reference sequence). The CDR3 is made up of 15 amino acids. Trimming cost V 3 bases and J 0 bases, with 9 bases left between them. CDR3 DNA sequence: TGTGCCAGTAGTATTATTGATAGCTCCTACAATGAGCAGTTCTTC. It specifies CASSIIDSSYNEQFF.

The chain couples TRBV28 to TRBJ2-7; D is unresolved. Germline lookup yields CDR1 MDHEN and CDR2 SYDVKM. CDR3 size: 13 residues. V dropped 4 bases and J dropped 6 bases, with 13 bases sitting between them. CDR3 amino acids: CASSWALELEQYF. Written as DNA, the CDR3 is TGTGCCAGCAGTTGGGCCCTAGAGCTCGAGCAGTACTTC.

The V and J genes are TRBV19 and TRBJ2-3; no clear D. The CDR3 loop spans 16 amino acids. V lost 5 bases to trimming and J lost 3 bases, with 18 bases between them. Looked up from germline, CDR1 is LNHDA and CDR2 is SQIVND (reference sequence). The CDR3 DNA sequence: TGTGCCAGTAGTCCCCGACTCGGTTTTGGGACAGATACGCAGTATTTT. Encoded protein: CASSPRLGFGTDTQYF.

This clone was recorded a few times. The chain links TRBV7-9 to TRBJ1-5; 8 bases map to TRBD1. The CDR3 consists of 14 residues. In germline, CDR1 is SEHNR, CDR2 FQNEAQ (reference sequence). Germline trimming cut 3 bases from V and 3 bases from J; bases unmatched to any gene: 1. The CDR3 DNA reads TGTGCCAGCAGCTTGACAGGGGACAATCAGCCCCAGCATTTT. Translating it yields CASSLTGDNQPQHF.

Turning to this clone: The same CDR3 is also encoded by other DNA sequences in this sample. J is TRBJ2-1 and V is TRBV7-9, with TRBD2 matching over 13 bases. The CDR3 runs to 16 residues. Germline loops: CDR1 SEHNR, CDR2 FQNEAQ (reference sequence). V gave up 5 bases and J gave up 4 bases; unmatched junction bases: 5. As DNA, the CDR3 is TGTGCCAGCAGCCCCAGGACTAGCGGGAGTTACAATGAGCAGTTCTTC. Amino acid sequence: CASSPRTSGSYNEQFF. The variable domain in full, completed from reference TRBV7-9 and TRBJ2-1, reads DTGVSQNPRHKITKRGQNVTFRCDPISEHNRLYWYRQTLGQGPEFLTYFQNEAQLEKSRLLSDRFSAERPKGSFSTLEIQRTEQGDSAMYLCASSPRTSGSYNEQFFGPGTRLTVL.

This CDR3 reads CASSPDSYSRFF. CDR3 coding DNA: TGTGCCAGCAGCCCAGACTCCTACTCCCGGTTCTTC. The chain carries TRBV7-8 and TRBJ2-1; D not resolved. The V gene lost 5 bases and the J gene lost 15 bases, with 17 bases spanning the gap. The CDR3 covers 12 residues. Germline V gene lookup returns CDR1 SGHVS and CDR2 FQNEAQ.

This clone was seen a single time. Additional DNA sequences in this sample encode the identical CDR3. The CDR3 here is CASSPGLAGVQETQYF. Here the CDR3 DNA reads TGCGCCAGCAGCCCCGGACTAGCGGGAGTTCAAGAGACCCAGTACTTC. The J gene is TRBJ2-5, the V gene TRBV5-1; TRBD2 matches at 13 bases. The germline V gene encodes CDR1 SGHRS and CDR2 YFSETQ. CDR3 size: 16 residues. V dropped 4 bases and J dropped 2; count of bases not matched to a gene: 5.

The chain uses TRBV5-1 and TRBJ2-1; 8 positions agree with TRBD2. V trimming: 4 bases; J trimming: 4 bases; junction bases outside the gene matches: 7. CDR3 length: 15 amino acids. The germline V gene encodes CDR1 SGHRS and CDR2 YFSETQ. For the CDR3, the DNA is TGCGCCAGCAGCGTCGTAGCGGGACGTTACAATGAGCAGTTCTTC. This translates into CASSVVAGRYNEQFF.